These T cell receptor beta chains were read from a single sample in a study of OX40 agonist ivuxolimab in advanced cancers. The repertoire was sequenced with immunoSEQ multiplex PCR; TCRdb's copy has only in-frame clones and lacks some. This repertoire shows under 85,000 clones, around 89% found once; its top ten account for about 0.6%. Sequencing used CD4+ or CD8+ T cells sorted from blood, obtained in a trial of the OX40 agonist ivuxolimab. The receptors shown here come from an adult with an advanced solid tumor such as melanoma, head and neck, liver or kidney cancer. The CDR3 runs from the conserved cysteine through the conserved F or W. The order of the fields is J gene, V gene, CDR3 protein.

TRBJ1-2	TRBV29-1	CSVRQGTNYGYTF
TRBJ1-5	TRBV11-2	CASSLGLQGPYSNQPQHF
TRBJ1-1	TRBV6-5	CASSYGGNTEAFF
TRBJ1-1	TRBV6-1	CASSDRGDTEAFF
TRBJ1-5	TRBV5-8	CASSLTGGTGGNQPQHF
TRBJ2-5	TRBV9	CASSVGWGQETQYF
TRBJ2-7	TRBV19	CASSVQGSYEQYF
TRBJ2-3	TRBV28	CASMIFLGYGGSSTDTQYF
TRBJ1-2	TRBV6-5	CASSRGDAGYTF
TRBJ2-3	TRBV4-2	CASSQGTRADTQYF
TRBJ2-7	TRBV14	CASSPTGTGAYEQYF
TRBJ2-5	TRBV5-1	CASRGVGGAETQYF
TRBJ1-2	TRBV6-4	CASSDGVYGYTF